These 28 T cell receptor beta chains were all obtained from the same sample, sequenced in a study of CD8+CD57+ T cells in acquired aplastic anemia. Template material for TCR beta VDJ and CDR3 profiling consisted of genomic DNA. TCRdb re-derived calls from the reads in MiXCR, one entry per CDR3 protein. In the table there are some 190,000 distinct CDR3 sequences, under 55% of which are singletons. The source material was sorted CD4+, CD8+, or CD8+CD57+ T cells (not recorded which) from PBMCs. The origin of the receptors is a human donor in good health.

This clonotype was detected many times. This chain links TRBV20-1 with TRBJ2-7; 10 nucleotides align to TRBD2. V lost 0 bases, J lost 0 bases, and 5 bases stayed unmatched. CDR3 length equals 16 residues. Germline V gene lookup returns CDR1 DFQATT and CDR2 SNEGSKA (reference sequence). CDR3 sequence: CSARDAASGSSYEQYF. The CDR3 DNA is TGCAGTGCTAGAGATGCGGCTAGCGGGAGCTCCTACGAGCAGTACTTC.

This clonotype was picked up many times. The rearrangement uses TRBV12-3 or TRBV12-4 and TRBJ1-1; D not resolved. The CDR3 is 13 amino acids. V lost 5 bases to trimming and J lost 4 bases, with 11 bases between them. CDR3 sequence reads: CASSPLVGTEAFF. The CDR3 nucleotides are TGTGCCAGCAGTCCTCTCGTAGGCACTGAAGCTTTCTTT.

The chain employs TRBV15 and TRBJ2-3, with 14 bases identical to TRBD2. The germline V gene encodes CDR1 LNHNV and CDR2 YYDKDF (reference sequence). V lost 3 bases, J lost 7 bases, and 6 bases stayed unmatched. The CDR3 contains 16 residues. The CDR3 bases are TGTGCCACCAGCAGGACCGGGACTAGCGGGAGAAATACGCAGTATTTT. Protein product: CATSRTGTSGRNTQYF.

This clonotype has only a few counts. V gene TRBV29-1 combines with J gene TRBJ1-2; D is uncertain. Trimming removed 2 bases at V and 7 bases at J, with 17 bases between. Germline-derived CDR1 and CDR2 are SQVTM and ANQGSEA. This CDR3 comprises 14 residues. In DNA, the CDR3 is TGCAGCGTTGAATTAGCGGCAGTCGGCCCTGGCTACACCTTC. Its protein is CSVELAAVGPGYTF.

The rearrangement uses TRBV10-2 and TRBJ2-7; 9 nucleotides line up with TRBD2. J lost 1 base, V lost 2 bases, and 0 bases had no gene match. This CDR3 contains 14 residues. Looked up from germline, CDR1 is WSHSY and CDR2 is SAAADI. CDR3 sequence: CASSESGGSYEQYF. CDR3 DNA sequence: TGCGCCAGCAGTGAGAGCGGGGGGTCCTACGAGCAGTACTTC.

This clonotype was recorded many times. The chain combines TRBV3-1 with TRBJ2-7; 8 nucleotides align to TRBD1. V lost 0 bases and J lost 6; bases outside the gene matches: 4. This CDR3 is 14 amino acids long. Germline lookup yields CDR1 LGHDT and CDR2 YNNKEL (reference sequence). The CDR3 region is CASSQEAGGREQYF. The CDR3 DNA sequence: TGTGCCAGCAGCCAAGAAGCAGGGGGCCGCGAGCAGTACTTC.

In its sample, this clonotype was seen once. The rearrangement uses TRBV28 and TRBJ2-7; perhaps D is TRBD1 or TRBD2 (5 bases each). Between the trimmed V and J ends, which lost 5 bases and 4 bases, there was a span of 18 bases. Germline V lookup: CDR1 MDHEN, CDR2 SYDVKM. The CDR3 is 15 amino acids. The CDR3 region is CASSRTGTATYEQYF. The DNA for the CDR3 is TGTGCCAGCAGTAGAACCGGGACGGCGACTTACGAGCAGTACTTC.

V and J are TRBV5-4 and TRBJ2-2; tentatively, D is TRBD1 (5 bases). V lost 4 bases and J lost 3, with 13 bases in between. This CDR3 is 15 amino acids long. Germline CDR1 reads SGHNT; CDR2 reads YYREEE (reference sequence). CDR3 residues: CASSPGMLDTGELFF. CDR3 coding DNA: TGTGCCAGCAGCCCAGGGATGCTGGACACCGGGGAGCTGTTTTTT. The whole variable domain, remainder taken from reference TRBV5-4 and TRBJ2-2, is ETGVTQSPTHLIKTRGQQVTLRCSSQSGHNTVSWYQQALGQGPQFIFQYYREEENGRGNFPPRFSGLQFPNYSSELNVNALELDDSALYLCASSPGMLDTGELFFGEGSRLTVL.

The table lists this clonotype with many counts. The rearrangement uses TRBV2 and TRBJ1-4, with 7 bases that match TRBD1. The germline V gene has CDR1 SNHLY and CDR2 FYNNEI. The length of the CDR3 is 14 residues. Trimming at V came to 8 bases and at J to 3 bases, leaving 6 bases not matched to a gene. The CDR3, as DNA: TGTGCCAGCGGACTGGACAGGTCTAATGAAAAACTGTTTTTT. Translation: CASGLDRSNEKLFF. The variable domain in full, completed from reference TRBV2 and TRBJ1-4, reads EPEVTQTPSHQVTQMGQEVILRCVPISNHLYFYWYRQILGQKVEFLVSFYNNEISEKSEIFDDQFSVERPDGSNFTLKIRSTKLEDSAMYFCASGLDRSNEKLFFGSGTQLSVL.

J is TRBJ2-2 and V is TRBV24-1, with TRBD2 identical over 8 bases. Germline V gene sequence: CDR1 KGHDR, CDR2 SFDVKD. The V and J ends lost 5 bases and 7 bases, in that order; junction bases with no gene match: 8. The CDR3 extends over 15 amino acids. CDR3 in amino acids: CATSVPGGAVGELFF. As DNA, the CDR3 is TGTGCCACCAGTGTGCCCGGGGGGGCCGTCGGGGAGCTGTTTTTT.

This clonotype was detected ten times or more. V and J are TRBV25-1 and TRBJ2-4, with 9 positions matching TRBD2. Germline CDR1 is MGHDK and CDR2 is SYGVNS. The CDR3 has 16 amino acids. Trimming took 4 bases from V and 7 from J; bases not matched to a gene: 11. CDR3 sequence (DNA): TGTGCCAGCAGTGGGAGGGTAGCGGGAGATGAGAACATTCAGTACTTC. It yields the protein CASSGRVAGDENIQYF. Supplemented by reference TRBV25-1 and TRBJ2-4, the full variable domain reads EADIYQTPRYLVIGTGKKITLECSQTMGHDKMYWYQQDPGMELHLIHYSYGVNSTEKGDLSSESTVSRIRTEHFPLTLESARPSHTSQYLCASSGRVAGDENIQYFGAGTRLSVL.

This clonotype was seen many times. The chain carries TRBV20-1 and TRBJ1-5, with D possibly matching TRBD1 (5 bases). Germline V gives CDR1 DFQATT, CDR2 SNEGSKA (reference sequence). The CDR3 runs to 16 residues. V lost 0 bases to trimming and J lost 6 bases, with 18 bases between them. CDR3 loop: CSARDIAGRERQPQHF. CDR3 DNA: TGCAGTGCTAGAGATATCGCAGGGCGGGAGCGTCAGCCCCAGCATTTT.

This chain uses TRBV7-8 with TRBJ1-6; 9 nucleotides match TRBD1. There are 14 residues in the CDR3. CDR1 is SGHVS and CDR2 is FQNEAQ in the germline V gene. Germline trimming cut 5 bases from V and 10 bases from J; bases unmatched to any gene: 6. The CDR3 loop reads CASSRDREYSPLHF. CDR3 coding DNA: TGTGCCAGCAGCCGGGACAGGGAATACTCACCCCTCCACTTT.

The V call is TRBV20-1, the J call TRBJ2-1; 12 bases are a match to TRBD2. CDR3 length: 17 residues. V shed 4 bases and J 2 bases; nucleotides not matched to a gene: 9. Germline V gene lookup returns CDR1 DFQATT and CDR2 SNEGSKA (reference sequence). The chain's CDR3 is CSAKAGTSGLTYNEQFF. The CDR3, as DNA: TGCAGTGCTAAAGCCGGGACTAGCGGGCTCACCTACAATGAGCAGTTCTTC.

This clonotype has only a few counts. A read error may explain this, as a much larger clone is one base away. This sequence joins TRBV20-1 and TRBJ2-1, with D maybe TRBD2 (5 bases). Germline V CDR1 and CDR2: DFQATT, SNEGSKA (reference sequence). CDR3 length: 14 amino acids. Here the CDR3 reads CSAREGRAYNQQFF. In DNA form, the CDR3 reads TGCAGTGCTAGAGAAGGGCGGGCGTACAATCAGCAGTTCTTC.

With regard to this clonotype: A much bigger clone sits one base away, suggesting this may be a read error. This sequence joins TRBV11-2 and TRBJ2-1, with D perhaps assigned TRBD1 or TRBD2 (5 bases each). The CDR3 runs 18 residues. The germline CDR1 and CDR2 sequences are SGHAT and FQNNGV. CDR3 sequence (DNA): TGTGCCAGCAGCTTAGAGTGGTTGGGACCGGGGCGAAGCAATGGGCAGTTCTTC. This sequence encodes CASSLEWLGPGRSNGQFF.

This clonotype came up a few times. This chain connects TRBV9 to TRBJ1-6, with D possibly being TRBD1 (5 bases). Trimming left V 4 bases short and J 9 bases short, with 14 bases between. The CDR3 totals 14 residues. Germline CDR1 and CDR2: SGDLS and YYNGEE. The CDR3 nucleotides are TGTGCCAGCAGCCCAGAAGACAGCGGTTCACCCCTCCACTTT. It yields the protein CASSPEDSGSPLHF.

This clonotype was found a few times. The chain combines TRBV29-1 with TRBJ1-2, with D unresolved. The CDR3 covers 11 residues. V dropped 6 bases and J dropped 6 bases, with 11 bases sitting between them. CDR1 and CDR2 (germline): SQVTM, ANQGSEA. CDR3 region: CSVHGGNGYTF. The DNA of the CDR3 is TGCAGCGTCCACGGAGGGAATGGCTACACCTTC.

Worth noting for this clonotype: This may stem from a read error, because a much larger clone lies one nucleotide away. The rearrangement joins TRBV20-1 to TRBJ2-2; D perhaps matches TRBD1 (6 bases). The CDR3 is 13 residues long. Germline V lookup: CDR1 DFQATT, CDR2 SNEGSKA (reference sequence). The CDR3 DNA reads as TGCAGTGCTAGGTTAGGGGACACCGGGGAGCTGTGTTTT. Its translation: CSARLGDTGELCF.

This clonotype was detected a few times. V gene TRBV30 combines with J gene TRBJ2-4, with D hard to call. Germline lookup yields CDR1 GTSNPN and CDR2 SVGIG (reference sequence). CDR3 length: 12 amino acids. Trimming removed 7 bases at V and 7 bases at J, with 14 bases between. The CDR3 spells CAFLVGPNIQYF. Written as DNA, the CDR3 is TGTGCCTTTTTGGTCGGTCCCAACATTCAGTACTTC.

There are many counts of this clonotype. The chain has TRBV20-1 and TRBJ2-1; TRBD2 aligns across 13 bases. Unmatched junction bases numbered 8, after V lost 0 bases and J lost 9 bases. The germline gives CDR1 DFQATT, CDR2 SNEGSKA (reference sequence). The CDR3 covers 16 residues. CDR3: CSARDQGLAGWGEQFF. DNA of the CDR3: TGCAGTGCTAGAGATCAGGGACTAGCGGGATGGGGTGAGCAGTTCTTC.

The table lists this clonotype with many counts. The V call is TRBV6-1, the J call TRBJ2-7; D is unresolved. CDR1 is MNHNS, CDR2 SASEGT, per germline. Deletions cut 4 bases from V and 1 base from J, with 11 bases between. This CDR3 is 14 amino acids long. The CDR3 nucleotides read TGTGCCAGCAGTGTGTCCGTGCCTTCCTACGAGCAGTACTTC. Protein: CASSVSVPSYEQYF.

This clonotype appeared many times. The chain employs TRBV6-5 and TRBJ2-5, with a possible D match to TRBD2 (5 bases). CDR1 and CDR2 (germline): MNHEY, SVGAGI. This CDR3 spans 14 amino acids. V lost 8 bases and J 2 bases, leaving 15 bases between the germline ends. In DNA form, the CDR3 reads TGTGCCAGCTCCCGACTAAAGCGGCAAGAGACCCAGTACTTC. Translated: CASSRLKRQETQYF.

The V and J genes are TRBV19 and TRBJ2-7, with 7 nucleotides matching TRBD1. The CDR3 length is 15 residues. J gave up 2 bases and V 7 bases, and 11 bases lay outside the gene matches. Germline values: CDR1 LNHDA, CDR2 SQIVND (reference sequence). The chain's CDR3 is CASTNPNRGTYEQYF. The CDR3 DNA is TGTGCCAGTACCAACCCTAACAGGGGCACCTACGAGCAGTACTTC.

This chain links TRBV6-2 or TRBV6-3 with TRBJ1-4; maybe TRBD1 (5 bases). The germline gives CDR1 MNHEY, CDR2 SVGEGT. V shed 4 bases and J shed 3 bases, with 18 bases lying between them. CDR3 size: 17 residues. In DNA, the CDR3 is TGTGCCAGCAGTTTCCGACCTCCAGGGTCCGCTAATGAAAAACTGTTTTTT. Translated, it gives CASSFRPPGSANEKLFF.

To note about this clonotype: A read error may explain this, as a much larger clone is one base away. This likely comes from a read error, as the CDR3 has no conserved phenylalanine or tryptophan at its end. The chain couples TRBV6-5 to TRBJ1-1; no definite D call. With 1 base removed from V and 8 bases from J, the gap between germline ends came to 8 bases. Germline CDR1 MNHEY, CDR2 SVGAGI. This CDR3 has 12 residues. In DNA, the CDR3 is TGTGCCAGCAGTTACTTGGAACAGGAAGCTTTCCTT. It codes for CASSYLEQEAFL.

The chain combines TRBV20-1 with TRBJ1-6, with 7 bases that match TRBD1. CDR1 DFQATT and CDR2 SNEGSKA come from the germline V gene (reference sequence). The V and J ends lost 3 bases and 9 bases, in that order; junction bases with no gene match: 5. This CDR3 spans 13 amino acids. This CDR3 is CSASTGVASPLHF. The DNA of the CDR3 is TGCAGTGCTAGCACAGGGGTGGCTTCACCCCTCCACTTT.

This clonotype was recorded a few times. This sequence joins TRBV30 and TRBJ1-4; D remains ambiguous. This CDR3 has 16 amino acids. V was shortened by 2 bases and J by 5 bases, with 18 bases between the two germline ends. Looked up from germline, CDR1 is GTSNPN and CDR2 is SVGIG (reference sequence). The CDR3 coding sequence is TGTGCCTGGAGTCAAAAGAGGGTGACGGAGAATGAAAAACTGTTTTTT. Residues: CAWSQKRVTENEKLFF.